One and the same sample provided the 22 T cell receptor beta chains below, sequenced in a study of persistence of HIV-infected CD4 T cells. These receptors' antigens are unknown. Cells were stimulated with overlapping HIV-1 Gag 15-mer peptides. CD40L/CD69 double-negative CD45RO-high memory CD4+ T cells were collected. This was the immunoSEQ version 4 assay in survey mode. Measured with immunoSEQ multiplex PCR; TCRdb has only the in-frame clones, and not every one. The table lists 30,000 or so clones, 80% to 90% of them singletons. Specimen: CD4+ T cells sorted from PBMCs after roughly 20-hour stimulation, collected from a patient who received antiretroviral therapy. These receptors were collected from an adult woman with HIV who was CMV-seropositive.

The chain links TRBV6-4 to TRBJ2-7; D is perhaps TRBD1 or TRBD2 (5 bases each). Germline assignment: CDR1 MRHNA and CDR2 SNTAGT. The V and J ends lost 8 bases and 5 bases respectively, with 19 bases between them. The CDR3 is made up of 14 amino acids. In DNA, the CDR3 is TGTGCCAGCCTGAGGAAGGGGAGATGGAACGAGCAGTACTTC. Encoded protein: CASLRKGRWNEQYF.

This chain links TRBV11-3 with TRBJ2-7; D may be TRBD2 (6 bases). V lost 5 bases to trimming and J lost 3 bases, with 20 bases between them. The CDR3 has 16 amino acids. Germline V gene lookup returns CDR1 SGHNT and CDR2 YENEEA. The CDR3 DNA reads TGTGCCAGCAGCCTCGACGGGCGGGAAGGCGACTACGAGCAGTACTTC. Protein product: CASSLDGREGDYEQYF.

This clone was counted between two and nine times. CDR3 coding DNA: TGTGCCAGCAGCCCCCGGGGGCCCTCTAACTATGGCTACACCTTC. This gives the protein CASSPRGPSNYGYTF. The rearrangement links TRBV7-8 to TRBJ1-2; possibly TRBD1 for D (6 bases). This CDR3 region has 15 residues. Germline loops: CDR1 SGHVS, CDR2 FQNEAQ. V was cut by 5 bases and J by 0 bases, with 13 bases left in between.

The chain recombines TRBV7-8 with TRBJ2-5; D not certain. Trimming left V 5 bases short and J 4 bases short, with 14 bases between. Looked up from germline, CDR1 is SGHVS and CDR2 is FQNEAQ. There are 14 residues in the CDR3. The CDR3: CASSTLGSLETQYF. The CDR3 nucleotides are TGTGCCAGCAGCACCCTTGGCAGTCTAGAGACCCAGTACTTC.

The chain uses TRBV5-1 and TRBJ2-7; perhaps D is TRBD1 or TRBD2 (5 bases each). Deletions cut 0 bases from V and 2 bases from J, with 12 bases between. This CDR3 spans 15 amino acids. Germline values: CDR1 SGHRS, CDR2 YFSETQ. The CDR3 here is CASSLGGMGAYEQYF. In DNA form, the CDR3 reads TGCGCCAGCAGCTTGGGAGGGATGGGGGCCTACGAGCAGTACTTC. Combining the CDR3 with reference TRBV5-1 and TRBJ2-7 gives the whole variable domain KAGVTQTPRYLIKTRGQQVTLSCSPISGHRSVSWYQQTPGQGLQFLFEYFSETQRNKGNFPGRFSGRQFSNSRSEMNVSTLELGDSALYLCASSLGGMGAYEQYFGPGTRLTVT.

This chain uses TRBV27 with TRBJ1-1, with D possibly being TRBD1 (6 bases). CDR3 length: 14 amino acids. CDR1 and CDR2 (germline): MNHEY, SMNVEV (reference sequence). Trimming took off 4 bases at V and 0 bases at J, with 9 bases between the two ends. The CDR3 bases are TGTGCCAGCAGTTGGAGGGGGATGAACACTGAAGCTTTCTTT. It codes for CASSWRGMNTEAFF.

The CDR3 sequence is CASSFYQRSFNEKLFF. In nucleotides, the CDR3 is TGTGCCAGCAGCTTCTATCAGCGGAGCTTTAATGAAAAACTGTTTTTT. This chain links TRBV5-8 with TRBJ1-4; unclear D gene. V gave up 2 bases and J gave up 4 bases, with 15 bases separating them. Germline CDR1 is SGHTS and CDR2 is YDEGEE. The CDR3 runs 16 residues.

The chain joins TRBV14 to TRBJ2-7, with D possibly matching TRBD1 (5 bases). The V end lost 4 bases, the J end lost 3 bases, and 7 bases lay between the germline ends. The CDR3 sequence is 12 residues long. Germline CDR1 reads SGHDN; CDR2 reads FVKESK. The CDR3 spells CASSPQGYEQYF. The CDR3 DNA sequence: TGTGCCAGCAGCCCGCAGGGCTACGAGCAGTACTTC. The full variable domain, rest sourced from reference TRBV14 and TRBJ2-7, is EAGVTQFPSHSVIEKGQTVTLRCDPISGHDNLYWYRRVMGKEIKFLLHFVKESKQDESGMPNNRFLAERTGGTYSTLKVQPAELEDSGVYFCASSPQGYEQYFGPGTRLTVT.

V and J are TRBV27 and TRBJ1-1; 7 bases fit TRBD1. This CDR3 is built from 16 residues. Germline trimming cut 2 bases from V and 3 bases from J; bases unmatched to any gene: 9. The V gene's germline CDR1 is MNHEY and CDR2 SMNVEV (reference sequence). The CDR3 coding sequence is TGTGCCAGCAGTTTAGGCAGGGGGAATAGGGACACTGAAGCTTTCTTT. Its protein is CASSLGRGNRDTEAFF.

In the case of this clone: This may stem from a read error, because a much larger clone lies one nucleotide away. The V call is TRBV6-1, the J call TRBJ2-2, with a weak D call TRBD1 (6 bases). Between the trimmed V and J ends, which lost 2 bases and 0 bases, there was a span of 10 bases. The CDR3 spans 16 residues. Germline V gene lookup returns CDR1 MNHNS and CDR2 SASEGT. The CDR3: CASSERRGANTGELFF. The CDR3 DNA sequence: TGTGCCAGCAGTGAACGCAGGGGAGCGAACACCGGGGAGCTGTTTTTT.

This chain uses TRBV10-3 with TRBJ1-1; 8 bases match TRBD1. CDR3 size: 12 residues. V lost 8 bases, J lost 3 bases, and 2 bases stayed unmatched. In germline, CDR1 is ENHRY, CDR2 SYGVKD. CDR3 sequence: CAIQTGDTEAFF. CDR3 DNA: TGTGCCATCCAGACAGGGGACACTGAAGCTTTCTTT.

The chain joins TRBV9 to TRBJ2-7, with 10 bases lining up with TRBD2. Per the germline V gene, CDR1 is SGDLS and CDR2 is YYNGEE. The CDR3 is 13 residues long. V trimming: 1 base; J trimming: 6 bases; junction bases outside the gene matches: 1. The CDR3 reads CASSVRLAGEQYF. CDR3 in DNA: TGTGCCAGCAGCGTAAGACTAGCGGGCGAGCAGTACTTC.

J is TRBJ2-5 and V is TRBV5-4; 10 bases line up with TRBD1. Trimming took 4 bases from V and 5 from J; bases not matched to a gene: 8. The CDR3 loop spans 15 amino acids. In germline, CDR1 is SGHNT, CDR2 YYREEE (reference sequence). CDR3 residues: CASSKSTGGGETQYF. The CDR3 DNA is TGTGCCAGCAGCAAATCGACAGGGGGCGGGGAGACCCAGTACTTC.

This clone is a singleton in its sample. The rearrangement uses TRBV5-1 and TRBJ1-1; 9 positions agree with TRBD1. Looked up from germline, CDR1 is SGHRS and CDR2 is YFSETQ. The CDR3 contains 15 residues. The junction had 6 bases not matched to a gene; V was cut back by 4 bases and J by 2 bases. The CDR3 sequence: CASSVQGAANTEAFF. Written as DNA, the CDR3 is TGCGCCAGCAGCGTACAGGGGGCAGCTAACACTGAAGCTTTCTTT.

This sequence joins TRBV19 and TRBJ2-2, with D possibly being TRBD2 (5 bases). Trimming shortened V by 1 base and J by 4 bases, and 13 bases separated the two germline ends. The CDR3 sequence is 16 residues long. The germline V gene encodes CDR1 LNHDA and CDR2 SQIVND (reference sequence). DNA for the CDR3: TGTGCCAGTAGTATAGTTTCGAGTCGGGGCACCGGGGAGCTGTTTTTT. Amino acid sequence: CASSIVSSRGTGELFF.

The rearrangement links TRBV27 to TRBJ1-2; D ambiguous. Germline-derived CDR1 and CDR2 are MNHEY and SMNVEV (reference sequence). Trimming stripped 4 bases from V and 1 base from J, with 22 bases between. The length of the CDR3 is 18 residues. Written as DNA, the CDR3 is TGTGCCAGCAGTTCTAGGGTCATGCCCCAAAAATATAACTATGGCTACACCTTC. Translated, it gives CASSSRVMPQKYNYGYTF.

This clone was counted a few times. The CDR3 is CASSTRRDYDNEQFF. CDR3 DNA: TGTGCCAGCAGCACCCGGAGGGACTACGACAATGAGCAGTTCTTC. V and J are TRBV6-5 and TRBJ2-1; TRBD2 aligns across 7 bases. CDR3 length: 15 residues. Germline lookup yields CDR1 MNHEY and CDR2 SVGAGI. Germline trimming cut 6 bases from V and 5 bases from J; bases unmatched to any gene: 10.

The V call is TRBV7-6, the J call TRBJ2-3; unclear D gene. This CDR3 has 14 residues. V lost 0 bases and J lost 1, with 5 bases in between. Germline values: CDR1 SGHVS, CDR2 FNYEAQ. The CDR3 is CASSLATGTDTQYF. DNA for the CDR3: TGTGCCAGCAGCTTAGCTACAGGCACAGATACGCAGTATTTT.

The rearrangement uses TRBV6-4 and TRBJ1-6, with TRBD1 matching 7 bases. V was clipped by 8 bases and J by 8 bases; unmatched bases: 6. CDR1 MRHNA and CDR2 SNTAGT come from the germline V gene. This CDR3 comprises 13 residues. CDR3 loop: CASSGTADSPLHF. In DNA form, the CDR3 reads TGTGCCAGCTCCGGGACAGCAGATTCACCCCTCCACTTT.

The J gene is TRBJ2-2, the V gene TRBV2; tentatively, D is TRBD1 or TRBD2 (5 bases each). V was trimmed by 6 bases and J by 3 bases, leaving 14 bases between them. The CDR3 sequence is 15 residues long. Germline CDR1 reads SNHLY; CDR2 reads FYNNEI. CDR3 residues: CASRALGTYTGELFF. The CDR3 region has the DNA TGTGCCAGCAGAGCCCTAGGGACCTACACCGGGGAGCTGTTTTTT. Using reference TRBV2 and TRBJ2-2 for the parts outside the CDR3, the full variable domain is EPEVTQTPSHQVTQMGQEVILRCVPISNHLYFYWYRQILGQKVEFLVSFYNNEISEKSEIFDDQFSVERPDGSNFTLKIRSTKLEDSAMYFCASRALGTYTGELFFGEGSRLTVL.

The CDR3: CASSLRAGAGGDTQYF. In nucleotides, the CDR3 is TGTGCCAGCAGTTTACGAGCGGGAGCAGGGGGGGATACGCAGTATTTT. The J gene is TRBJ2-3, the V gene TRBV27; TRBD2 might be the D (8 bases). Germline V gene lookup returns CDR1 MNHEY and CDR2 SMNVEV (reference sequence). This CDR3 comprises 16 residues. Trimming left V 2 bases short and J 6 bases short, with 18 bases between.

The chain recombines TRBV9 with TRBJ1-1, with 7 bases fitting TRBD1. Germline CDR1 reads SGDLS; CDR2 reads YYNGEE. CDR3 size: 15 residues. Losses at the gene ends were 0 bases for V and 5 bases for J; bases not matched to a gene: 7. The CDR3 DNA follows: TGTGCCAGCAGCGTAGTGGGGGCAGGGGGGACTGAAGCTTTCTTT. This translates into CASSVVGAGGTEAFF.